Below are 21 T cell receptor beta chains sequenced from a single sample in a study of cytomegalovirus exposure and HLA in healthy donors. The data were produced by immunoSEQ multiplex PCR, yet TCRdb's version contains in-frame clones alone and is incomplete. Of over 150,000 clones in the sample, 80% to 90% are singletons; the top ten hold about an eighth. Sequencing input: PBMCs. These receptor sequences come from a woman aged 25 to 39 in good health and CMV-seropositive.

V usage is TRBV6-1 and J usage is TRBJ1-5; tentatively, D is TRBD1 (5 bases). CDR3 size: 14 residues. CDR1 MNHNS and CDR2 SASEGT come from the germline V gene. Trimming stripped 4 bases from V and 4 bases from J, with 11 bases between. CDR3: CASSVSGGNQPQHF. The CDR3 DNA is TGTGCCAGCAGTGTCTCTGGGGGGAATCAGCCCCAGCATTTT.

The J gene is TRBJ2-7, the V gene TRBV6-6; possible D gene TRBD2, 5 bases. Germline V CDR1 and CDR2: MNHNY, SVGAGI (reference sequence). The CDR3 has 14 residues. Trimming cost V 4 bases and J 0 bases, with 10 bases left between them. The CDR3 spells CASSFGLSSYEQYF. DNA of the CDR3: TGTGCCAGCAGTTTCGGACTGAGCTCCTACGAGCAGTACTTC.

The chain recombines TRBV27 with TRBJ1-1; D remains ambiguous. The CDR3 has 13 amino acids. Germline CDR1 MNHEY, CDR2 SMNVEV (reference sequence). V shed 1 base and J shed 7 bases, with 10 bases lying between them. CDR3 bases: TGTGCCAGCAGTTTATTCGCGACAAGTGAAGCTTTCTTT. This sequence encodes CASSLFATSEAFF.

The chain employs TRBV11-1 and TRBJ2-7; TRBD1 matches 8 bases. The trim removed 5 bases at V and 11 bases at J, leaving 11 bases unmatched. CDR1 is SGHAT, CDR2 FQDESV, per germline (reference sequence). The CDR3 sequence is 13 residues long. CDR3 in DNA: TGTGCCAGCAGCACAGGGGGTAAGGGCCCGGAGTACTTC. Its translation is CASSTGGKGPEYF.

The rearrangement links TRBV6-6 to TRBJ2-3; 14 nucleotides align to TRBD2. Germline V gives CDR1 MNHNY, CDR2 SVGAGI (reference sequence). The CDR3 runs 16 residues. Trimming at V came to 6 bases and at J to 4 bases, leaving 6 bases not matched to a gene. The CDR3 DNA sequence: TGTGCCAGCAGCCCCGGACTAGCGGGAGGTCCAGATACGCAGTATTTT. Protein: CASSPGLAGGPDTQYF.

This clone was detected once. The J gene is TRBJ1-2, the V gene TRBV29-1; D is unclear. Trimming stripped 1 base from V and 8 bases from J, with 20 bases between. Germline loops: CDR1 SQVTM, CDR2 ANQGSEA. The CDR3 consists of 15 residues. This CDR3 reads CSVEGAGQSGRGYTF. The CDR3 bases are TGCAGCGTTGAAGGCGCGGGTCAATCAGGTAGAGGCTACACCTTC.

V is TRBV5-1 and J is TRBJ1-1; 7 bases are a match to TRBD1. Germline trimming cut 5 bases from V and 1 base from J; bases unmatched to any gene: 5. Germline V gives CDR1 SGHRS, CDR2 YFSETQ. The CDR3 loop spans 14 amino acids. CDR3 coding DNA: TGCGCCAGCAGAGGGGGACAGTCGAACACTGAAGCTTTCTTT. Translation gives CASRGGQSNTEAFF.

The chain carries TRBV6-5 and TRBJ1-1; 8 bases map to TRBD1. Germline CDR1 reads MNHEY; CDR2 reads SVGAGI. With 7 bases clipped from V and 6 bases from J, the junction kept 10 bases outside the gene matches. The CDR3 covers 14 residues. Written as DNA, the CDR3 is TGTGCCAGCAATCTACAGGGGGGATTGGCTGAAGCTTTCTTT. Its protein product is CASNLQGGLAEAFF.

V and J are TRBV10-1 and TRBJ1-1, with 8 positions matching TRBD1. Germline trimming cut 2 bases from V and 3 bases from J; bases unmatched to any gene: 5. The CDR3 sequence is 15 residues long. Germline CDR1 reads WNHNN; CDR2 reads SYGVQD (reference sequence). CDR3 coding DNA: TGCGCCAGCAGTGAGACAGGGGGAAGGGACACTGAAGCTTTCTTT. Amino acid sequence: CASSETGGRDTEAFF.

The V and J genes are TRBV7-9 and TRBJ1-1, with 9 bases fitting TRBD1. The ends lost 5 bases at V and 2 bases at J; junction bases unmatched: 3. Germline values: CDR1 SEHNR, CDR2 FQNEAQ (reference sequence). This CDR3 has 14 residues. CDR3 amino acids: CASSRGQGNTEAFF. The CDR3 DNA sequence: TGTGCCAGCAGCCGGGGACAGGGAAACACTGAAGCTTTCTTT.

The V call is TRBV5-1, the J call TRBJ1-4, with a weak D call TRBD1 (5 bases). The CDR3 extends over 12 amino acids. Per the germline V gene, CDR1 is SGHRS and CDR2 is YFSETQ. V was clipped by 4 bases and J by 10 bases, with 11 bases between them. CDR3 residues: CASSENTGKLFF. The CDR3 coding sequence is TGCGCCAGCAGCGAGAATACAGGAAAACTGTTTTTT.

The V gene is TRBV5-4, the J gene TRBJ2-7, with a weak D call TRBD1 (6 bases). The CDR3 extends over 15 amino acids. The ends were cut back, 2 bases at V and 4 bases at J, with 16 bases in the middle. The germline V gene encodes CDR1 SGHNT and CDR2 YYREEE (reference sequence). CDR3 sequence reads: CASSLGRGAIYEQYF. The CDR3 DNA follows: TGTGCCAGCAGCTTAGGCAGGGGTGCTATATACGAGCAGTACTTC.

The chain links TRBV29-1 to TRBJ1-1, with 7 positions matching TRBD1. CDR1 and CDR2 from the germline V gene are SQVTM and ANQGSEA. Unmatched junction bases numbered 13, after V lost 2 bases and J lost 10 bases. The CDR3 is 14 amino acids. Written as DNA, the CDR3 is TGCAGCGTTGAACGGGGGCTCGACAGGGATCGAGCTTTCTTT. Its protein product is CSVERGLDRDRAFF. Full variable domain (missing parts from reference TRBV29-1 and TRBJ1-1): SAVISQKPSRDICQRGTSLTIQCQVDSQVTMMFWYRQQPGQSLTLIATANQGSEATYESGFVIDKFPISRPNLTFSTLTVSNMSPEDSSIYLCSVERGLDRDRAFFGQGTRLTVV.

V and J are TRBV19 and TRBJ2-7, with TRBD2 identical over 10 bases. Germline CDR1 and CDR2: LNHDA and SQIVND (reference sequence). This CDR3 comprises 14 residues. The ends lost 5 bases at V and 7 bases at J; junction bases unmatched: 8. CDR3 amino acids: CASSQSGRAVEQYF. Here the CDR3 DNA reads TGTGCCAGTAGTCAGAGCGGGAGGGCGGTTGAGCAGTACTTC.

Many counts were recorded for this clone. At one of its ends the junction is not consistent with the germline gene, which may arise from a read error. V is TRBV5-6 and J is TRBJ1-5; 8 bases fit TRBD1. CDR3 length: 12 residues. Germline lookup yields CDR1 SGHDT and CDR2 YYEEEE. CDR3 region: CASSGRQGPSIF. The CDR3 nucleotides are TGTGCCAGCAGCGGGAGACAGGGGCCCAGCATTTTT. The complete variable domain, with remaining parts taken from reference TRBV5-6 and TRBJ1-5, reads DAGVTQSPTHLIKTRGQQVTLRCSPKSGHDTVSWYQQALGQGPQFIFQYYEEEERQRGNFPDRFSGHQFPNYSSELNVNALLLGDSALYLCASSGRQGPSIFGDGTRLSIL.

This chain links TRBV15 with TRBJ2-1, with 13 bases identical to TRBD2. Germline V gene data show CDR1 as LNHNV and CDR2 as YYDKDF (reference sequence). The CDR3 is made up of 17 amino acids. Germline trimming cut 0 bases from V and 7 bases from J; bases unmatched to any gene: 6. CDR3 sequence reads: CATSREPGLAGRNEQFF. CDR3 nucleotides: TGTGCCACCAGCAGAGAGCCGGGACTAGCGGGAAGGAATGAGCAGTTCTTC.

The chain combines TRBV23-1 with TRBJ2-7, with a weak D call TRBD2 (6 bases). TRBV23-1 is classed as an ORF, of uncertain function. This CDR3 is built from 16 residues. V was clipped by 0 bases and J by 0 bases, with 12 bases between them. This CDR3 reads CASSQSRRGNSYEQYF. In nucleotides, the CDR3 is TGCGCCAGCAGTCAATCCCGTCGGGGGAACTCCTACGAGCAGTACTTC.

The chain is built from TRBV5-1 and TRBJ1-1; D is uncertain. Trimming took 1 base from V and 1 from J, leaving 14 bases between them. Per germline, CDR1 SGHRS and CDR2 YFSETQ. The CDR3 loop spans 16 amino acids. CDR3 DNA sequence: TGCGCCAGCAGCTTGAGGAGGGCCACCTCGAACACTGAAGCTTTCTTT. Translated, it gives CASSLRRATSNTEAFF.

The V and J genes are TRBV6-1 and TRBJ2-1; 11 bases agree with TRBD1. Germline V gene data show CDR1 as MNHNS and CDR2 as SASEGT. The CDR3 is made up of 16 amino acids. Trimming cost V 4 bases and J 4 bases; bases outside gene matches: 6. The CDR3 bases are TGTGCCAGCAGTGGAACGGGACAGGGGGATTACAATGAGCAGTTCTTC. Translating gives CASSGTGQGDYNEQFF.

The chain couples TRBV30 to TRBJ1-2; D perhaps matches TRBD1 (6 bases). CDR3 length equals 14 residues. CDR1 is GTSNPN and CDR2 is SVGIG in the germline V gene (reference sequence). V shed 3 bases and J shed 7 bases, with 18 bases lying between them. The DNA for the CDR3 is TGTGCCTGGAGATCGGACAGAACTATGATTGGCTACACCTTC. Its protein product is CAWRSDRTMIGYTF.

V usage is TRBV7-8 and J usage is TRBJ2-3; 8 bases line up with TRBD2. The ends lost 2 bases at V and 6 bases at J; junction bases unmatched: 7. Germline values: CDR1 SGHVS, CDR2 FQNEAQ. This CDR3 region has 15 residues. The CDR3, as DNA: TGTGCCAGCAGCTTATATAGGGAGCGGGGGGATACGCAGTATTTT. Amino acid sequence: CASSLYRERGDTQYF.